This T cell receptor beta chain was documented in a study of T cell changes during pregnancy in multiple sclerosis. There are 15 residues in the CDR3. Germline-derived CDR1 and CDR2 are SGHDT and YYEEEE. The V gene end was trimmed by 3 bases and the J gene end by 8 bases; junction bases not matched to a gene: 8. The table came from immunoSEQ multiplex PCR; TCRdb's copy has only in-frame clones and leaves some out. This sample yields around 66,000 clones, of which around 92% are seen a single time; under 2.5% belongs to the top ten. This clonotype was sampled from a female donor in good health, enrolled as a control in a pregnancy study. The V gene is TRBV5-6, the J gene TRBJ2-1, with TRBD2 matching over 10 bases. The sample was peripheral blood, taken in the third trimester of pregnancy. CDR3 in amino acids: CASSSGTSEYHEQFF. CDR3 DNA sequence: TGTGCCAGCAGCTCCGGGACTAGCGAGTACCATGAGCAGTTCTTC.